This record concerns one T cell receptor beta chain sequence. Its antigen is not identified. The record originates from a study of CD8+ T cells in alopecia areata. Study-level background: Tofacitinib ran 6 to 18 months, followed by 6 months off drug. Study-wide points: Affected scalp, especially in alopecia totalis/universalis, had a higher clonality than normal scalp did. Patients displayed less clarity in TCR sharing than mice, a finding possibly related to HLA.

Sorting from PBMCs produced CD4+ and CD8+ T cells. Isolated RNA was reverse transcribed into cDNA used as the sequencing template. Assay used: immunoSEQ multiplex PCR; TCRdb lists only in-frame clones, some missing. Of 120,000 to 150,000 clones listed, over 70% are singletons. The CDR3 loop spans 16 amino acids. Germline values: CDR1 MNHEY, CDR2 SMNVEV (reference sequence). V gave up 6 bases and J gave up 1 base, with 16 bases separating them. This receptor was obtained from a human donor with alopecia areata. The chain uses TRBV27 and TRBJ1-5; TRBD1 is a possible D gene (5 bases). This material consisted of CD8+ T cells sorted from blood, taken at week 0. CDR3 amino acids: CASRHSSGLSNQPQHF. CDR3 in DNA: TGTGCCAGCAGGCATTCATCAGGGTTGAGCAATCAGCCCCAGCATTTT.